The 23 T cell receptor beta chains presented below share a single source sample, sequenced in a study of chemoradiotherapy in HPV16-positive cancers. Clones were read by immunoSEQ multiplex PCR, and TCRdb kept only the in-frame ones, dropping some. The sample records tens of thousands of clones, approximately 73% being singletons. Collection took place from a patient who underwent chemoradiotherapy. These receptors were taken from a human donor with HPV-associated anogenital cancer.

This sequence joins TRBV27 and TRBJ2-7; no clear D. The CDR3 extends over 14 amino acids. CDR1 is MNHEY and CDR2 is SMNVEV in the germline V gene (reference sequence). Trimming took off 0 bases at V and 2 bases at J, with 8 bases between the two ends. CDR3 sequence (DNA): TGTGCCAGCAGTTTATCAGGGATCACCTACGAGCAGTACTTC. Residues: CASSLSGITYEQYF.

The chain employs TRBV6-5 and TRBJ2-1, with D possibly being TRBD2 (6 bases). Germline CDR1 reads MNHEY; CDR2 reads SVGAGI. V was pared by 10 bases and J by 1 base, with 14 bases between. The CDR3 consists of 14 residues. CDR3 sequence: CATTRGESYNEQFF. Here the CDR3 DNA reads TGTGCCACCACTCGCGGGGAATCCTACAATGAGCAGTTCTTC.

The chain recombines TRBV28 with TRBJ1-4, with D possibly being TRBD1 (6 bases). V lost 6 bases and J lost 8, with 22 bases in between. Germline lookup yields CDR1 MDHEN and CDR2 SYDVKM. The CDR3 runs to 16 residues. In nucleotides, the CDR3 is TGTGCCAGCAGCCCGCCTACAGGGAAGGGTTTCGAAAAACTGTTTTTT. It encodes CASSPPTGKGFEKLFF.

The rearrangement joins TRBV7-8 to TRBJ2-3, with D unresolved. With 2 bases removed from V and 3 bases from J, the gap between germline ends came to 3 bases. The CDR3 has 12 residues. Germline V lookup: CDR1 SGHVS, CDR2 FQNEAQ. The CDR3 protein is CASSLLTDTQYF. DNA of the CDR3: TGTGCCAGCAGCTTACTGACAGATACGCAGTATTTT.

This chain joins TRBV11-2 and TRBJ2-2, with 10 bases lining up with TRBD2. The CDR3 has 15 residues. V shed 4 bases, J shed 6 bases, and the junction held 5 bases outside the gene matches. CDR1 is SGHAT, CDR2 FQNNGV, per germline. In DNA form, the CDR3 reads TGTGCCAGCAGCTATAGCGGGGGGCCGTCCGGGGAGCTGTTTTTT. Translated: CASSYSGGPSGELFF.

The chain uses TRBV6-1 and TRBJ1-3; D remains unclear. The CDR3 is made up of 14 amino acids. Germline V lookup: CDR1 MNHNS, CDR2 SASEGT. Trimming stripped 6 bases from V and 1 base from J, with 10 bases between. The CDR3: CASRSLISGNTIYF. The DNA for the CDR3 is TGTGCCAGCAGATCTTTAATTTCTGGAAACACCATATATTTT.

The V call is TRBV15, the J call TRBJ2-4; possibly TRBD1 for D (6 bases). V was cut by 5 bases and J by 6 bases, with 14 bases left in between. This CDR3 has 14 residues. Germline lookup yields CDR1 LNHNV and CDR2 YYDKDF (reference sequence). The CDR3 sequence: CATSPTGRGNIQYF. In DNA, the CDR3 is TGTGCCACCAGCCCCACGGGCAGGGGAAACATTCAGTACTTC. The entire variable domain, with the rest obtained from reference TRBV15 and TRBJ2-4, is as follows: DAMVIQNPRYQVTQFGKPVTLSCSQTLNHNVMYWYQQKSSQAPKLLFHYYDKDFNNEADTPDNFQSRRPNTSFCFLDIRSPGLGDTAMYLCATSPTGRGNIQYFGAGTRLSVL.

V and J are TRBV10-3 and TRBJ1-2, with D hard to call. The V end was cut by 3 bases, the J end by 0 bases, with 11 bases between. CDR1 is ENHRY, CDR2 SYGVKD, per germline. This CDR3 is built from 15 residues. The CDR3 DNA follows: TGTGCCATCAGTGACGGAGGAGTCACTAACTATGGCTACACCTTC. Translation: CAISDGGVTNYGYTF.

V and J are TRBV27 and TRBJ1-2; TRBD1 aligns across 11 bases. Trimming removed 9 bases from V and 4 bases from J; junction bases left unmatched: 13. Per the germline V gene, CDR1 is MNHEY and CDR2 is SMNVEV (reference sequence). There are 16 residues in the CDR3. The chain's CDR3 is CASKYGTGGGSYGYTF. The CDR3 DNA is TGTGCCAGTAAATACGGGACAGGGGGAGGGAGCTATGGCTACACCTTC.

The J gene is TRBJ2-1, the V gene TRBV27; D is ambiguous. The CDR3 sequence is 14 residues long. Germline CDR1 MNHEY, CDR2 SMNVEV (reference sequence). V lost 6 bases and J 0 bases, leaving 9 bases between the germline ends. The CDR3 bases are TGTGCCAGCAGACACCTTAACTCCTACAATGAGCAGTTCTTC. As protein: CASRHLNSYNEQFF.

V gene TRBV28 combines with J gene TRBJ2-7; 7 nucleotides agree with TRBD1. The CDR3 contains 13 residues. V shed 5 bases, J shed 7 bases, and the junction held 8 bases outside the gene matches. Germline values: CDR1 MDHEN, CDR2 SYDVKM. In DNA, the CDR3 is TGTGCCAGCAGTCGGACAGGCTTACGGGAGCAGTACTTC. Its protein is CASSRTGLREQYF.

The rearrangement links TRBV5-8 to TRBJ2-3; 12 nucleotides agree with TRBD2. The CDR3 spans 15 residues. With 5 bases clipped from V and 9 bases from J, the junction kept 10 bases outside the gene matches. Germline lookup yields CDR1 SGHTS and CDR2 YDEGEE. DNA for the CDR3: TGTGCCAGCAGGGGGCTAGCGGGAGGGCCTAAGACGCAGTATTTT. It encodes CASRGLAGGPKTQYF.

This clone showed up just a few times. This chain uses TRBV6-5 with TRBJ2-7, with TRBD1 matching 9 bases. From germline, CDR1 is MNHEY and CDR2 SVGAGI. After removal of 1 base from V and 5 bases from J, the junction contained 9 bases not matched to a gene. The CDR3 covers 16 residues. The CDR3 sequence is CASSYFSGTGSDEQYF. CDR3 in DNA: TGTGCCAGCAGTTACTTCTCCGGGACAGGGTCCGACGAGCAGTACTTC.

The rearrangement joins TRBV28 to TRBJ2-5, with 8 bases identical to TRBD1. Losses at the gene ends were 9 bases for V and 5 bases for J; bases not matched to a gene: 14. CDR1 is MDHEN, CDR2 SYDVKM, per germline. The CDR3 is 15 amino acids. The CDR3 here is CASKMDRAFGETQYF. Here the CDR3 DNA reads TGTGCCAGTAAGATGGACAGGGCTTTTGGGGAGACCCAGTACTTC.

Only a few counts were recorded for this clone. The rearrangement links TRBV2 to TRBJ2-7; no clear D. The germline gives CDR1 SNHLY, CDR2 FYNNEI. V shed 5 bases and J shed 2 bases, with 10 bases lying between them. CDR3 length equals 13 residues. CDR3 coding DNA: TGTGCCAGCAGTTACATGCCCGCCTACGAGCAGTACTTC. This translates into CASSYMPAYEQYF. Full variable domain (rest looked up from reference TRBV2 and TRBJ2-7): EPEVTQTPSHQVTQMGQEVILRCVPISNHLYFYWYRQILGQKVEFLVSFYNNEISEKSEIFDDQFSVERPDGSNFTLKIRSTKLEDSAMYFCASSYMPAYEQYFGPGTRLTVT.

This chain links TRBV5-4 with TRBJ2-7, with D unclear. This CDR3 is built from 14 residues. Trimming pared 4 bases from V and 3 bases from J, leaving 14 bases between. The V gene's germline CDR1 is SGHNT and CDR2 YYREEE (reference sequence). The CDR3 DNA follows: TGTGCCAGCAGCGCCAACGCGGTTGACTACGAGCAGTACTTC. Protein sequence: CASSANAVDYEQYF.

J is TRBJ2-7 and V is TRBV30; 14 bases map to TRBD2. Unmatched junction bases numbered 4, after V lost 3 bases and J lost 3 bases. CDR3 size: 15 residues. In germline, CDR1 is GTSNPN, CDR2 SVGIG (reference sequence). The CDR3 region has the DNA TGTGCCTGGAGCCTCGGGACTAGCGGGAGCTACGAGCAGTACTTC. It is translated as CAWSLGTSGSYEQYF. Using reference TRBV30 and TRBJ2-7 for the parts outside the CDR3, the full variable domain is SQTIHQWPATLVQPVGSPLSLECTVEGTSNPNLYWYRQAAGRGLQLLFYSVGIGQISSEVPQNLSASRPQDRQFILSSKKLLLSDSGFYLCAWSLGTSGSYEQYFGPGTRLTVT.

The table lists this clone with a few counts. The rearrangement links TRBV5-1 to TRBJ2-3; TRBD2 agrees at 14 bases. The CDR3 is 14 residues long. From germline, CDR1 is SGHRS and CDR2 YFSETQ. V lost 4 bases, J lost 8 bases, and 3 bases stayed unmatched. The CDR3 coding sequence is TGCGCCAGCAGCAGCGGGACTAGCGGGAGTACGCAGTATTTT. Protein product: CASSSGTSGSTQYF.

The chain links TRBV19 to TRBJ1-1; 7 bases agree with TRBD1. Germline trimming cut 6 bases from V and 0 bases from J; bases unmatched to any gene: 10. The CDR3 loop spans 16 amino acids. CDR1 and CDR2 (germline): LNHDA, SQIVND (reference sequence). In nucleotides, the CDR3 is TGTGCCAGTAGGCCGCACACGGGACAGATGAACACTGAAGCTTTCTTT. It is translated as CASRPHTGQMNTEAFF.

The chain recombines TRBV30 with TRBJ1-4, with TRBD1 identical over 7 bases. CDR3 size: 13 residues. The V gene's germline CDR1 is GTSNPN and CDR2 SVGIG (reference sequence). The junction had 9 bases not matched to a gene; V was cut back by 7 bases and J by 7 bases. The CDR3 region is CASGGARREKLFF. CDR3 sequence (DNA): TGTGCCTCAGGGGGGGCGCGGCGTGAAAAACTGTTTTTT.

The chain couples TRBV28 to TRBJ1-4; 8 positions agree with TRBD1. The length of the CDR3 is 20 residues. CDR1 and CDR2 from the germline V gene are MDHEN and SYDVKM. V lost 4 bases, J lost 5 bases, and 21 bases stayed unmatched. The CDR3 coding sequence is TGTGCCAGCAGTTCCAAACCTCGAGGCGTGACAGGGGCCCGGAATGAAAAACTGTTTTTT. Translating gives CASSSKPRGVTGARNEKLFF.

The rearrangement links TRBV11-1 to TRBJ1-1; 8 bases line up with TRBD1. CDR3 length equals 17 residues. Germline V gives CDR1 SGHAT, CDR2 FQDESV (reference sequence). Germline trimming cut 5 bases from V and 0 bases from J; bases unmatched to any gene: 11. CDR3 region: CASSLGQGVLMNTEAFF. CDR3 DNA sequence: TGTGCCAGCAGCCTCGGACAGGGCGTACTCATGAACACTGAAGCTTTCTTT.

The chain joins TRBV5-1 to TRBJ2-5; D ambiguous. The germline V and J ends were trimmed by 1 base and 2 bases, with 9 bases remaining between them. The CDR3 loop spans 14 amino acids. Looked up from germline, CDR1 is SGHRS and CDR2 is YFSETQ. CDR3 sequence reads: CASSLNQAQETQYF. The CDR3, as DNA: TGCGCCAGCAGCTTGAATCAGGCTCAAGAGACCCAGTACTTC.